The clone carrying this TCR beta chain was counted ten times or more. The antigen remains undetermined. The data belong to a study of CD8 T cells in ankylosing spondylitis. Findings and caveats of the study: Reactive arthritis synovial fluid and blood previously showed some of these motif variants.

A single record per CDR3 protein comes from TCRdb applying MiXCR to the 5' RACE reads. The profile shows about 160,000 distinct CDR3 sequences, 15% to 20% of them singletons. The receptor was derived from a male donor with ankylosing spondylitis or in good health (not recorded which). Sample: blood, either unsorted or a sorted T cell fraction (not recorded which).

CDR3 DNA sequence: TGCAGTGCTACCGCCGACAGGACCCAAGAGACCCAGTACTTC. Translation: CSATADRTQETQYF. The gene calls are TRBV20-1 and TRBJ2-5; a weak D match, TRBD1 (6 bases). The CDR3 is 14 amino acids. Germline values: CDR1 DFQATT, CDR2 SNEGSKA (reference sequence). V was pared by 4 bases and J by 1 base, with 13 bases between.